The 21 T cell receptor beta chains below come from one sample, sequenced in a study of human T cells and chemical hapten exposure. A single record per CDR3 protein comes from TCRdb applying MiXCR to the RACE reads. The sample contains under 450,000 distinct CDR3 sequences, around 6% of which appear only once. Time point in this sample: patch test 2, 6 weeks after DPC sensitization. This sample's treatment: therapeutic diphenylcyclopropenone sensitization with weekly scalp DPC. The material was whole blood, obtained in connection with sensitization to the hapten diphenylcyclopropenone (DPC). These receptors came from a woman between 18 and 29 years old with alopecia areata. Some clones in this sample may be carry-over from other donors' samples.

V gene TRBV6-5 combines with J gene TRBJ1-5; D gene ambiguous. Germline V CDR1 and CDR2: MNHEY, SVGAGI. Trimming left V 8 bases short and J 5 bases short, with 16 bases between. The CDR3 is 14 residues long. The CDR3 loop reads CASQSAQRDQPQHF. The CDR3, as DNA: TGTGCCAGCCAGTCTGCACAGAGAGATCAGCCCCAGCATTTT.

This clonotype was counted between two and nine times. The J gene is TRBJ1-1, the V gene TRBV7-9; D possibly corresponds to TRBD1 (5 bases). Germline loops: CDR1 SEHNR, CDR2 FQNEAQ (reference sequence). The V gene lost 6 bases and the J gene lost 4 bases, with 9 bases spanning the gap. The CDR3 has 12 residues. The DNA of the CDR3 is TGTGCCAGCAGGCACGGGGGCACTGAAGCTTTCTTT. This encodes CASRHGGTEAFF.

This clonotype has at least ten counts. As DNA, the CDR3 is TGCAGCGTTGAAGAGAACAGGGGAACTGAAGCTTTCTTT. It specifies CSVEENRGTEAFF. This rearrangement joins TRBV29-1 to TRBJ1-1; 7 positions agree with TRBD1. Germline V gene data show CDR1 as SQVTM and CDR2 as ANQGSEA. The CDR3 loop spans 13 amino acids. V gave up 0 bases and J gave up 5 bases; unmatched junction bases: 3.

This chain connects TRBV6-5 to TRBJ1-2; 7 nucleotides agree with TRBD1. This CDR3 has 15 amino acids. Germline lookup yields CDR1 MNHEY and CDR2 SVGAGI. V shed 6 bases and J 4 bases; nucleotides not matched to a gene: 11. CDR3 bases: TGTGCCAGCAGCCTCGACAGGGACTGGGGCTATGGCTACACCTTC. Amino acids: CASSLDRDWGYGYTF.

The chain combines TRBV5-1 with TRBJ2-3, with D unclear. Germline assignment: CDR1 SGHRS and CDR2 YFSETQ. Trimming took 0 bases from V and 0 from J, leaving 8 bases between them. CDR3 length: 15 residues. The DNA of the CDR3 is TGCGCCAGCAGCTTGGGAGGATATAGCACAGATACGCAGTATTTT. Its translation: CASSLGGYSTDTQYF.

The genes are TRBV5-5 and TRBJ2-7, with D possibly TRBD2 on 6 matching bases. CDR3 length equals 15 residues. V dropped 2 bases and J dropped 4 bases, with 16 bases sitting between them. Germline V gene data show CDR1 as SGHKS and CDR2 as YYEKEE (reference sequence). CDR3 protein: CASSLSGGASYEQYF. CDR3 coding DNA: TGTGCCAGCAGCTTATCCGGCGGGGCCTCTTACGAGCAGTACTTC. The full variable domain, rest sourced from reference TRBV5-5 and TRBJ2-7, is DAGVTQSPTHLIKTRGQQVTLRCSPISGHKSVSWYQQVLGQGPQFIFQYYEKEERGRGNFPDRFSARQFPNYSSELNVNALLLGDSALYLCASSLSGGASYEQYFGPGTRLTVT.

This chain joins TRBV6-5 and TRBJ2-7; D may match TRBD1 or TRBD2 (7 bases each). The CDR3 covers 14 residues. Germline V CDR1 and CDR2: MNHEY, SVGAGI. The V gene lost 5 bases and the J gene lost 7 bases, with 18 bases spanning the gap. The CDR3 here is CASSPGGRVSEQYF. CDR3 sequence (DNA): TGTGCCAGCAGTCCAGGGGGGAGGGTCTCAGAGCAGTACTTC.

This clonotype has just a few counts. This chain links TRBV6-1 with TRBJ2-7, with D possibly being TRBD1 or TRBD2 (5 bases each). The CDR3 extends over 13 amino acids. CDR1 is MNHNS and CDR2 is SASEGT in the germline V gene. Trimming stripped 5 bases from V and 2 bases from J, with 10 bases between. This chain's CDR3 is CASSRDGAYEQYF. The CDR3 nucleotides are TGTGCCAGCAGTCGGGACGGCGCCTACGAGCAGTACTTC.

This clonotype was seen repeatedly, ten times or more. V is TRBV20-1 and J is TRBJ1-3, with 10 bases that match TRBD1. Germline V gene lookup returns CDR1 DFQATT and CDR2 SNEGSKA (reference sequence). The ends lost 3 bases at V and 4 bases at J; junction bases unmatched: 9. This CDR3 is built from 16 residues. CDR3 coding DNA: TGCAGTGCTAGTCCCTTCGTGGACAGGGGGGGAAACACCATATATTTT. It codes for CSASPFVDRGGNTIYF.

This clonotype was recorded at least ten times. The chain links TRBV3-1 to TRBJ1-2, with D perhaps TRBD1 (5 bases). The V end lost 4 bases, the J end lost 2 bases, and 14 bases lay between the germline ends. The CDR3 length is 15 residues. Germline V CDR1 and CDR2: LGHDT, YNNKEL (reference sequence). CDR3 sequence (DNA): TGTGCCAGCAGCCTTAGAAGGGGTGCAAACTATGGCTACACCTTC. This translates into CASSLRRGANYGYTF. The variable domain in full, with the rest retrieved from reference TRBV3-1 and TRBJ1-2, is DTAVSQTPKYLVTQMGNDKSIKCEQNLGHDTMYWYKQDSKKFLKIMFSYNNKELIINETVPNRFSPKSPDKAHLNLHINSLELGDSAVYFCASSLRRGANYGYTFGSGTRLTVV.

This clonotype was counted many times. The chain employs TRBV29-1 and TRBJ2-2; 10 bases fit TRBD1. V shed 4 bases and J 3 bases; nucleotides not matched to a gene: 2. The CDR3 contains 14 residues. The germline V gene encodes CDR1 SQVTM and CDR2 ANQGSEA. CDR3 coding DNA: TGCAGCGTTGGGACAGGGGGGGACACCGGGGAGCTGTTTTTT. This translates into CSVGTGGDTGELFF.

This clonotype was recorded many times. This chain connects TRBV20-1 to TRBJ1-6; 7 nucleotides line up with TRBD1. This CDR3 has 14 residues. J gave up 9 bases and V 5 bases, and 10 bases lay outside the gene matches. The V gene's germline CDR1 is DFQATT and CDR2 SNEGSKA (reference sequence). CDR3 loop: CSASREGGASPLHF. For the CDR3, the DNA is TGCAGTGCTTCTCGCGAAGGGGGCGCTTCACCCCTCCACTTT.

The V gene is TRBV12-3 or TRBV12-4, the J gene TRBJ2-3; D not certain. The CDR3 covers 10 residues. Trimming shortened V by 10 bases and J by 9 bases, and 11 bases separated the two germline ends. CDR3 region: CATGRGTQYF. Here the CDR3 DNA reads TGTGCCACCGGAAGAGGCACGCAGTATTTT.

This clonotype was recorded a few times. The chain recombines TRBV5-1 with TRBJ2-7, with D perhaps being TRBD1 or TRBD2 (6 bases each). Deletions cut 0 bases from V and 5 bases from J, with 15 bases between. CDR3 size: 15 residues. Germline V CDR1 and CDR2: SGHRS, YFSETQ. CDR3: CASSLAGGSLDEQYF. The CDR3 nucleotides are TGCGCCAGCAGCTTGGCCGGGGGCAGTCTCGACGAGCAGTACTTC.

This clonotype has a count of ten or more. The rearrangement uses TRBV29-1 and TRBJ1-1; 8 bases are a match to TRBD1. The CDR3 totals 13 residues. V trimming: 6 bases; J trimming: 7 bases; junction bases outside the gene matches: 10. CDR1 is SQVTM and CDR2 is ANQGSEA in the germline V gene. CDR3 sequence: CSVELQGAGEAFF. In nucleotides, the CDR3 is TGCAGCGTAGAACTTCAGGGGGCTGGTGAAGCTTTCTTT.

There are many counts of this clonotype. This chain links TRBV2 with TRBJ1-6; 8 positions agree with TRBD1. This CDR3 is 16 amino acids long. From germline, CDR1 is SNHLY and CDR2 FYNNEI. V lost 4 bases and J lost 10; bases outside the gene matches: 12. CDR3 loop: CASSGDVDRAGSPLHF. The CDR3 region has the DNA TGTGCCAGCAGTGGCGATGTGGACAGGGCAGGGTCACCCCTCCACTTT. The whole variable domain, filled in from reference TRBV2 and TRBJ1-6, reads EPEVTQTPSHQVTQMGQEVILRCVPISNHLYFYWYRQILGQKVEFLVSFYNNEISEKSEIFDDQFSVERPDGSNFTLKIRSTKLEDSAMYFCASSGDVDRAGSPLHFGNGTRLTVT.

The CDR3 sequence: CASSYSQTSATYEQYF. CDR3 nucleotide sequence: TGTGCCAGCAGTTACTCCCAGACTAGCGCAACCTACGAGCAGTACTTC. The V call is TRBV27, the J call TRBJ2-7, with 8 nucleotides matching TRBD2. V lost 4 bases and J lost 2; bases outside the gene matches: 10. Germline-derived CDR1 and CDR2 are MNHEY and SMNVEV (reference sequence). This CDR3 region has 16 residues.

J is TRBJ2-2 and V is TRBV2; 8 bases agree with TRBD1. The CDR3 sequence is 14 residues long. Unmatched junction bases numbered 6, after V lost 9 bases and J lost 3 bases. Germline assignment: CDR1 SNHLY and CDR2 FYNNEI. The CDR3 DNA reads as TGTGCCAGGTCCGGACAGGGTGACACCGGGGAGCTGTTTTTT. It yields the protein CARSGQGDTGELFF.

The V call is TRBV20-1, the J call TRBJ1-2; possibly TRBD1 for D (6 bases). There are 16 residues in the CDR3. The germline CDR1 and CDR2 sequences are DFQATT and SNEGSKA (reference sequence). V was cut by 0 bases and J by 4 bases, with 18 bases left in between. This CDR3 reads CSARDRVGGAGYGYTF. The CDR3 DNA sequence: TGCAGTGCTAGAGATCGGGTGGGGGGCGCAGGCTATGGCTACACCTTC.

The CDR3 DNA sequence: TGTGCCAGCAGTCCCGATATCTTGGGGGGCGCCCCTACCGGGGAGCTGTTTTTT. Translating it yields CASSPDILGGAPTGELFF. The V and J genes are TRBV12-3 or TRBV12-4 and TRBJ2-2, with D perhaps TRBD1 or TRBD2 (6 bases each). This CDR3 is 18 amino acids long. Trimming shortened V by 5 bases and J by 5 bases, and 24 bases separated the two germline ends.

The sample holds a few counts of this clonotype. The chain links TRBV9 to TRBJ1-1; a weak D match, TRBD1 (5 bases). The CDR3 runs to 15 residues. Germline CDR1 is SGDLS and CDR2 is YYNGEE. Deletions cut 0 bases from V and 0 bases from J, with 9 bases between. The CDR3 loop is CASSVEGEMNTEAFF. The DNA for the CDR3 is TGTGCCAGCAGCGTAGAAGGGGAGATGAACACTGAAGCTTTCTTT.